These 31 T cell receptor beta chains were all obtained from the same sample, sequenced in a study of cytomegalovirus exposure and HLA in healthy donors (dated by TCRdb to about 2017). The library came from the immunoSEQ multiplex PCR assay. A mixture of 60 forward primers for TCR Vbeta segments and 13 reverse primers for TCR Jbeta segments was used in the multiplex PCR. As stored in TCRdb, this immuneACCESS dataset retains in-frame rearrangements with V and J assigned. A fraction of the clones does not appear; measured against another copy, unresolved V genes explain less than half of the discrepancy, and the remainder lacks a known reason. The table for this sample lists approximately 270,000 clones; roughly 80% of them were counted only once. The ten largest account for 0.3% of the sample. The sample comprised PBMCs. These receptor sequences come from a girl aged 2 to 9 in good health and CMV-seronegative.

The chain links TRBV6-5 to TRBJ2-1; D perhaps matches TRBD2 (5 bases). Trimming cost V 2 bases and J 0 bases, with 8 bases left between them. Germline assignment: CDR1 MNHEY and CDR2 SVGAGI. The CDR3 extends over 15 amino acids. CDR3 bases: TGTGCCAGCAGTTACAATGCGGGCTCCTACAATGAGCAGTTCTTC. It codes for CASSYNAGSYNEQFF.

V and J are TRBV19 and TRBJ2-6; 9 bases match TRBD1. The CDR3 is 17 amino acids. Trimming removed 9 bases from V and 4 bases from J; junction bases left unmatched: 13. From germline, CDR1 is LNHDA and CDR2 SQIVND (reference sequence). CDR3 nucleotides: TGTGCCAGCGCAGACAGGGGGAGATCGGGAGGGGCCAACGTCCTGACTTTC. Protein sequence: CASADRGRSGGANVLTF.

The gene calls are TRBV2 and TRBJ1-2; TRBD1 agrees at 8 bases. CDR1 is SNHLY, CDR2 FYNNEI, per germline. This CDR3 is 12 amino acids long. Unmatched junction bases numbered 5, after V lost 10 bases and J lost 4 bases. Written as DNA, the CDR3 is TGTGCCACACGAACAGGGGGCTATGGCTACACCTTC. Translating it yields CATRTGGYGYTF. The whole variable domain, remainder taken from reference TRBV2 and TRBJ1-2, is EPEVTQTPSHQVTQMGQEVILRCVPISNHLYFYWYRQILGQKVEFLVSFYNNEISEKSEIFDDQFSVERPDGSNFTLKIRSTKLEDSAMYFCATRTGGYGYTFGSGTRLTVV.

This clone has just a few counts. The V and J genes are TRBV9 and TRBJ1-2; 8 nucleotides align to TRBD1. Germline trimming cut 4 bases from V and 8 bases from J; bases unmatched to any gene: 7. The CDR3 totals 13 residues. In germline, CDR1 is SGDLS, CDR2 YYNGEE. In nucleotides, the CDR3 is TGTGCCAGCAGCCCCCAGGGGGCGGGAGGCTACACCTTC. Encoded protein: CASSPQGAGGYTF. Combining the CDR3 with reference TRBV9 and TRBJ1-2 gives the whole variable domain DSGVTQTPKHLITATGQRVTLRCSPRSGDLSVYWYQQSLDQGLQFLIQYYNGEERAKGNILERFSAQQFPDLHSELNLSSLELGDSALYFCASSPQGAGGYTFGSGTRLTVV.

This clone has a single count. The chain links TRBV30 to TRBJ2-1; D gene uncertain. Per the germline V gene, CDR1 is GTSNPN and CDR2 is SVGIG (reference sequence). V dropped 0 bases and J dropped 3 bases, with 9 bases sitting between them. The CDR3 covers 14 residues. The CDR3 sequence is CAWSVDPVYNEQFF. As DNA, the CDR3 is TGTGCCTGGAGTGTAGATCCAGTCTACAATGAGCAGTTCTTC.

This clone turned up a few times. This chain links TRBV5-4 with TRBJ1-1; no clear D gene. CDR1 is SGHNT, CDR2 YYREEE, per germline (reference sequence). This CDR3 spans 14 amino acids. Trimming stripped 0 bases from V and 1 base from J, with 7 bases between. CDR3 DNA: TGTGCCAGCAGCTTGGGCCCCGGGAACACTGAAGCTTTCTTT. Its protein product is CASSLGPGNTEAFF.

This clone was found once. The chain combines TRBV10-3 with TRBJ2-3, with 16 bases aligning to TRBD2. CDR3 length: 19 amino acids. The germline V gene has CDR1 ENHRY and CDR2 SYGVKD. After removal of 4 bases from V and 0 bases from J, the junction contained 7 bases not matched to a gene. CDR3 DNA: TGTGCCATCAGTGGGACCGGGACTAGCGGGAGGGAGAGCACAGATACGCAGTATTTT. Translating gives CAISGTGTSGRESTDTQYF.

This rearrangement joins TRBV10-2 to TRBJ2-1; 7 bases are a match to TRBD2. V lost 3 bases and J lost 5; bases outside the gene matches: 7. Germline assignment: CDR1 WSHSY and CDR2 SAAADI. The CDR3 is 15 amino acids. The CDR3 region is CASSELRGRHNEQFF. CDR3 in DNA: TGCGCCAGCAGTGAATTGCGGGGGAGACACAATGAGCAGTTCTTC.

The CDR3 DNA follows: TGTGCCAGCAGCCCTAATAGGAGAGCTTTCTTT. This gives the protein CASSPNRRAFF. The rearrangement links TRBV7-9 to TRBJ1-1; D not certain. The V gene's germline CDR1 is SEHNR and CDR2 FQNEAQ (reference sequence). This CDR3 spans 11 amino acids. The germline V and J ends were trimmed by 5 bases and 10 bases, with 11 bases remaining between them.

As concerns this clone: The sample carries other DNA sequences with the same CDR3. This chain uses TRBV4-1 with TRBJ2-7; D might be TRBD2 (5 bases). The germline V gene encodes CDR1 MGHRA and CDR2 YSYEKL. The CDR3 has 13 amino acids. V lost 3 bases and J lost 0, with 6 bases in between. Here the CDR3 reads CASSQGSSYEQYF. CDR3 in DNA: TGCGCCAGCAGCCAGGGGAGCTCCTACGAGCAGTACTTC.

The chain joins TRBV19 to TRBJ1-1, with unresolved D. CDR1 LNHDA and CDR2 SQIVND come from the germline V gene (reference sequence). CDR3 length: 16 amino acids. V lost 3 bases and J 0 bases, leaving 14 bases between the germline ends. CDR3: CASSIPRGLMNTEAFF. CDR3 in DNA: TGTGCCAGTAGTATTCCCCGGGGTCTGATGAACACTGAAGCTTTCTTT.

The CDR3, as DNA: TGTGCCAGCAGCGAAGGACAGAGCAATCAGCCCCAGCATTTT. As protein: CASSEGQSNQPQHF. The V gene is TRBV9, the J gene TRBJ1-5; tentatively, D is TRBD1 (6 bases). V lost 3 bases to trimming and J lost 1 base, with 8 bases between them. Per germline, CDR1 SGDLS and CDR2 YYNGEE. The CDR3 runs to 14 residues.

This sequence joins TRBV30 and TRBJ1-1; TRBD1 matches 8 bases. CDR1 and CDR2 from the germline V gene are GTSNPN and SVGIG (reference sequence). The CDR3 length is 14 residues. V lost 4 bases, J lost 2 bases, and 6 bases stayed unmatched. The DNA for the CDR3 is TGTGCCTGGACCAAGGACAGGGCTAACACTGAAGCTTTCTTT. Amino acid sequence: CAWTKDRANTEAFF.

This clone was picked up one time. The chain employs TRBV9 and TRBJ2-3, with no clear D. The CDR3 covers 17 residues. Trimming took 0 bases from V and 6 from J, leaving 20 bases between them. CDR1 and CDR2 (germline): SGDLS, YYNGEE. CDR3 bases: TGTGCCAGCAGCGTAGGAGGTAGCCCACCATACCTTGATACGCAGTATTTT. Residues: CASSVGGSPPYLDTQYF.

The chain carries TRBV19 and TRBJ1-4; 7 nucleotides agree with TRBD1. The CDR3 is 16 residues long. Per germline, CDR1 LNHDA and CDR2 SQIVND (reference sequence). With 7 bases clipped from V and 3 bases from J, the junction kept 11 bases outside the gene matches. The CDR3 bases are TGTGCCAGTACCGAAACTAGGGGGCTAGCTAATGAAAAACTGTTTTTT. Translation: CASTETRGLANEKLFF.

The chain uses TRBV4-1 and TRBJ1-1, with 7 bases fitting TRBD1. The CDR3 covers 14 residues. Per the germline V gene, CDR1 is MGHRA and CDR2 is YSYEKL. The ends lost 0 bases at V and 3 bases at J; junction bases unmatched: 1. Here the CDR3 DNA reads TGCGCCAGCAGCCAAGACAGGGGGGACACTGAAGCTTTCTTT. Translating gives CASSQDRGDTEAFF.

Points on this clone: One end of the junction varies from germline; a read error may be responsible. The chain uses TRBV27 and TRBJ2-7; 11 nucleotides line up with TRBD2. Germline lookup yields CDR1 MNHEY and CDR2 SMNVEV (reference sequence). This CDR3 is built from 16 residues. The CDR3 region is CASSWTLAGGLYEQYF. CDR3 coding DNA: TGTGCCAGCAGTTGGACATTAGCGGGAGGGCTTTACGAGCAATACTTC.

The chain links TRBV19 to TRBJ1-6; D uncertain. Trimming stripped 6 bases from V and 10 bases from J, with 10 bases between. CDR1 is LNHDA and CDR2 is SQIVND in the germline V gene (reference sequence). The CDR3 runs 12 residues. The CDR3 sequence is CASRRASSPLHF. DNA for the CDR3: TGTGCCAGTAGGCGGGCCTCCTCACCCCTCCACTTT. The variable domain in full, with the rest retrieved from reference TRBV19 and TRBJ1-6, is DGGITQSPKYLFRKEGQNVTLSCEQNLNHDAMYWYRQDPGQGLRLIYYSQIVNDFQKGDIAEGYSVSREKKESFPLTVTSAQKNPTAFYLCASRRASSPLHFGNGTRLTVT.

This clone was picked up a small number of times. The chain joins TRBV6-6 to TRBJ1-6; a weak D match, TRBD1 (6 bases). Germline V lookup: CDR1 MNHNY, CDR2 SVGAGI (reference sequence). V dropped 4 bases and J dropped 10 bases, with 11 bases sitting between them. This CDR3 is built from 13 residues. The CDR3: CASSWAGGSPLHF. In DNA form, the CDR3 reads TGTGCCAGCAGTTGGGCGGGGGGCTCACCCCTCCACTTT.

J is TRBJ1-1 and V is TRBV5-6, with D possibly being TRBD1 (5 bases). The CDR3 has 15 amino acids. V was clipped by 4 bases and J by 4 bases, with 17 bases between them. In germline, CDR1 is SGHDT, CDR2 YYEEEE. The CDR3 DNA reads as TGTGCCAGCAGCGAGGAGGGGTATTTTGGCACTGAAGCTTTCTTT. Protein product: CASSEEGYFGTEAFF.

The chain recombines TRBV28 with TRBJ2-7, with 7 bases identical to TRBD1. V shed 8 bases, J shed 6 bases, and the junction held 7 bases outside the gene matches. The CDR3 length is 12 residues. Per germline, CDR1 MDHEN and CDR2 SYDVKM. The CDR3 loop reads CASRDSGFEQYF. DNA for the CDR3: TGTGCCAGCCGGGACAGTGGATTCGAGCAGTACTTC.

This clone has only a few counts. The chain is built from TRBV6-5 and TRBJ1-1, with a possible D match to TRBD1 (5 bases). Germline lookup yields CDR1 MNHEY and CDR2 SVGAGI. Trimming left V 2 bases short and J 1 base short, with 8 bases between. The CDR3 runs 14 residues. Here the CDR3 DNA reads TGTGCCAGCAGTTACAGGGGAAAGAACACTGAAGCTTTCTTT. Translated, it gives CASSYRGKNTEAFF.

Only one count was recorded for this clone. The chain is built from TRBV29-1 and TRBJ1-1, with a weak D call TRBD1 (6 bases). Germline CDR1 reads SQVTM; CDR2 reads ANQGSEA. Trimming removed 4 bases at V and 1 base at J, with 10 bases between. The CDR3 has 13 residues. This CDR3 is CSVVGQWNTEAFF. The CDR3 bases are TGCAGCGTTGTAGGACAGTGGAACACTGAAGCTTTCTTT.

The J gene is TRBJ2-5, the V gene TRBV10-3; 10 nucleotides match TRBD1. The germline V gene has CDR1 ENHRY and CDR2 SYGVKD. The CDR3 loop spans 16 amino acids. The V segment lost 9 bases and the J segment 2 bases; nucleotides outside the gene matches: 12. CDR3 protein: CAINSDRGLRQETQYF. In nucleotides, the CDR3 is TGTGCCATTAACTCGGACAGGGGGTTAAGGCAAGAGACCCAGTACTTC.

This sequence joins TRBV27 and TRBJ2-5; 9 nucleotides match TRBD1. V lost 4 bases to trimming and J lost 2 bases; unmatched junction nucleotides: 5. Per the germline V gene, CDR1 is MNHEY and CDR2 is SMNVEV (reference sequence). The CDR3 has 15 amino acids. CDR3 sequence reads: CASSWGTGTQETQYF. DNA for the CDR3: TGTGCCAGCAGTTGGGGGACAGGGACGCAAGAGACCCAGTACTTC.

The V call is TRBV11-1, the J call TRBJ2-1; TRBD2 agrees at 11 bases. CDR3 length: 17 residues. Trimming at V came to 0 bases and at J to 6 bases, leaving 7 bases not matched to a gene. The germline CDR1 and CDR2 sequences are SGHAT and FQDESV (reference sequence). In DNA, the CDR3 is TGTGCCAGCAGCTTAGCCATCGGACTAGCGGGCTCCAATGAGCAGTTCTTC. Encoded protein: CASSLAIGLAGSNEQFF.

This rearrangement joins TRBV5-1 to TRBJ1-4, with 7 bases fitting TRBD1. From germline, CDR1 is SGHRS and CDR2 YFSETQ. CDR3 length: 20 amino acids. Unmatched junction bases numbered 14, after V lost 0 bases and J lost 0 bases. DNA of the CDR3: TGCGCCAGCAGCTTGGAATCCCGGGACAGCTATACTTCAACTAATGAAAAACTGTTTTTT. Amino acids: CASSLESRDSYTSTNEKLFF. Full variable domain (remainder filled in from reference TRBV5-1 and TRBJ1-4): KAGVTQTPRYLIKTRGQQVTLSCSPISGHRSVSWYQQTPGQGLQFLFEYFSETQRNKGNFPGRFSGRQFSNSRSEMNVSTLELGDSALYLCASSLESRDSYTSTNEKLFFGSGTQLSVL.

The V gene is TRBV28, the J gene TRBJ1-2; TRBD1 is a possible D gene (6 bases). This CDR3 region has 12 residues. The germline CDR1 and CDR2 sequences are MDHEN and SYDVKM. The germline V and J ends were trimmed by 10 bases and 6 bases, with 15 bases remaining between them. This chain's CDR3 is CATQGGLDGYTF. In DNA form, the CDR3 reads TGTGCCACCCAAGGGGGATTGGATGGCTACACCTTC.

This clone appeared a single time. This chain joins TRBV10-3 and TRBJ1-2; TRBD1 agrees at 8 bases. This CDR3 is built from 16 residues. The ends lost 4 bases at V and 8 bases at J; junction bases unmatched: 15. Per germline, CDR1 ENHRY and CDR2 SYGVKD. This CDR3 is CAISGGQASPMLGYTF. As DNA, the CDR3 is TGTGCCATCAGTGGGGGACAGGCAAGTCCCATGTTGGGCTACACCTTC.

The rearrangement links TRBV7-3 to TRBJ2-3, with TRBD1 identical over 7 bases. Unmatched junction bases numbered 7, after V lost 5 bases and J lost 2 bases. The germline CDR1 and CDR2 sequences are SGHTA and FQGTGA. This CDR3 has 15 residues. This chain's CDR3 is CASSPRDRNTDTQYF. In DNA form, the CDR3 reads TGTGCCAGCAGCCCACGGGACAGAAACACAGATACGCAGTATTTT.

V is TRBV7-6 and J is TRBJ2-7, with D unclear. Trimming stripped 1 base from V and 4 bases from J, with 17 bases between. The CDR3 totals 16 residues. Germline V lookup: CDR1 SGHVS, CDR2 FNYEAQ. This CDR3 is CASSLVADPGRYEQYF. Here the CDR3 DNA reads TGTGCCAGCAGCTTAGTAGCAGATCCCGGTCGGTACGAGCAGTACTTC.